These T cell receptor beta chains were read from a single sample in a study of T cell responses to AZD1222 COVID-19 vaccine. Data came from immunoSEQ multiplex PCR; TCRdb stores just in-frame clones and leaves some out. The table includes about 180,000 clones, almost 90% detected once. Sample: peripheral blood, taken 28 days after the second AZD1222 dose. These receptors originate from an adult who received the AZD1222 COVID-19 vaccine. CDR3s include the opening cysteine and the closing phenylalanine or tryptophan.

V,J,CDR3
TRBV12-3/TRBV12-4,TRBJ1-6,CASALSNSPLHF
TRBV15,TRBJ1-2,CATSREEGVGYGYTF
TRBV7-9,TRBJ2-7,CASSLVFGTDGGYEQYF
TRBV30,TRBJ1-4,CAWSRGRDEKLFF
TRBV7-9,TRBJ1-5,CASSFEGQPQHF
TRBV6-2/TRBV6-3,TRBJ1-5,CASGPSNQPQHF
TRBV7-9,TRBJ1-2,CASSLDGTNYGYTF
TRBV28,TRBJ1-1,CASSFLAGGYTEAFF
TRBV11-2,TRBJ2-3,CASSPQGAGDTQYF
TRBV15,TRBJ1-6,CATSRDFGNSPLHF
TRBV19,TRBJ1-4,CASSIRTPNEKLFF
TRBV19,TRBJ2-2,CASTLIPRTGELFF
TRBV29-1,TRBJ1-1,CSVSPGAALPEAFF
TRBV4-2,TRBJ1-1,CASSQEGAGATEAFF
TRBV5-6,TRBJ1-4,CASSLIASGGGNEKLFF
TRBV7-2,TRBJ1-2,CASSLGRQNYGYTF
TRBV7-7,TRBJ1-3,CASSPGDSGNTIYF
TRBV6-6,TRBJ2-5,CASTGDWRRETQYF
TRBV7-9,TRBJ1-2,CASSLDGVRYGYTF
TRBV4-3,TRBJ1-1,CASSQVAGMNTEAFF
TRBV19,TRBJ1-1,CASSIYGYRDSKTNTEAFF
TRBV7-9,TRBJ1-2,CASSLAARENYGYTF
TRBV3-1/TRBV3-2,TRBJ2-7,CASSQEPAYPKEQYF
TRBV9,TRBJ2-1,CASSRIAGGHNEQFF
TRBV6-6,TRBJ1-1,CASSYGGHTEAFF
TRBV5-6,TRBJ2-1,CASSLGPRSYNEQFF
TRBV7-9,TRBJ2-2,CASSVGQVANTGELFF
TRBV9,TRBJ1-1,CASSALQGGTEAFF
TRBV4-2,TRBJ2-1,CASSPREAGELLSSYNEQFF
TRBV29-1,TRBJ1-2,CSVVNRAYGYTF
TRBV19,TRBJ1-3,CASSRSLGGADGNTIYF
TRBV29-1,TRBJ2-4,CSATVCIQYF
TRBV5-1,TRBJ2-7,CASSKDSQPSYEQYF
TRBV11-1,TRBJ2-7,CASSLLQGSTAEQYF
TRBV5-6,TRBJ1-5,CASSLWGQGANQPQHF
TRBV7-9,TRBJ2-2,CASSLAPAGSNTGELFF
TRBV30,TRBJ2-5,CAWSVLRGRETQYF
TRBV7-3,TRBJ2-5,CASSKTSGQETQYF
TRBV3-1/TRBV3-2,TRBJ2-5,CASSLNTETQYF
TRBV28,TRBJ1-5,CASRIQEYQPQHF
TRBV18,TRBJ1-1,CASSPSRGLNTEAFF
TRBV7-3,TRBJ1-5,CASSPIGQPQHF
TRBV30,TRBJ2-2,CAWSEGRTGELFF
TRBV10-3,TRBJ2-7,CAISESRISYEQYF
TRBV7-3,TRBJ2-2,CASSSPSGGANTGELFF
TRBV6-5,TRBJ2-7,CASSYSMSFSSYEQYF
TRBV28,TRBJ1-4,CASSFAGVGTNEKLFF
TRBV24-1,TRBJ2-2,CATSGSGMGGELFF
TRBV7-2,TRBJ2-1,CASSLRITGTGGNEQFF
TRBV19,TRBJ1-2,CASSMRTGENYGYTF
TRBV9,TRBJ1-1,CASSVDSGEAFF
TRBV7-9,TRBJ1-1,CASSQGRVGTEAFF
TRBV5-6,TRBJ1-5,CASSLVSEKPQHF
TRBV29-1,TRBJ2-3,CSPKDSTDTQYF